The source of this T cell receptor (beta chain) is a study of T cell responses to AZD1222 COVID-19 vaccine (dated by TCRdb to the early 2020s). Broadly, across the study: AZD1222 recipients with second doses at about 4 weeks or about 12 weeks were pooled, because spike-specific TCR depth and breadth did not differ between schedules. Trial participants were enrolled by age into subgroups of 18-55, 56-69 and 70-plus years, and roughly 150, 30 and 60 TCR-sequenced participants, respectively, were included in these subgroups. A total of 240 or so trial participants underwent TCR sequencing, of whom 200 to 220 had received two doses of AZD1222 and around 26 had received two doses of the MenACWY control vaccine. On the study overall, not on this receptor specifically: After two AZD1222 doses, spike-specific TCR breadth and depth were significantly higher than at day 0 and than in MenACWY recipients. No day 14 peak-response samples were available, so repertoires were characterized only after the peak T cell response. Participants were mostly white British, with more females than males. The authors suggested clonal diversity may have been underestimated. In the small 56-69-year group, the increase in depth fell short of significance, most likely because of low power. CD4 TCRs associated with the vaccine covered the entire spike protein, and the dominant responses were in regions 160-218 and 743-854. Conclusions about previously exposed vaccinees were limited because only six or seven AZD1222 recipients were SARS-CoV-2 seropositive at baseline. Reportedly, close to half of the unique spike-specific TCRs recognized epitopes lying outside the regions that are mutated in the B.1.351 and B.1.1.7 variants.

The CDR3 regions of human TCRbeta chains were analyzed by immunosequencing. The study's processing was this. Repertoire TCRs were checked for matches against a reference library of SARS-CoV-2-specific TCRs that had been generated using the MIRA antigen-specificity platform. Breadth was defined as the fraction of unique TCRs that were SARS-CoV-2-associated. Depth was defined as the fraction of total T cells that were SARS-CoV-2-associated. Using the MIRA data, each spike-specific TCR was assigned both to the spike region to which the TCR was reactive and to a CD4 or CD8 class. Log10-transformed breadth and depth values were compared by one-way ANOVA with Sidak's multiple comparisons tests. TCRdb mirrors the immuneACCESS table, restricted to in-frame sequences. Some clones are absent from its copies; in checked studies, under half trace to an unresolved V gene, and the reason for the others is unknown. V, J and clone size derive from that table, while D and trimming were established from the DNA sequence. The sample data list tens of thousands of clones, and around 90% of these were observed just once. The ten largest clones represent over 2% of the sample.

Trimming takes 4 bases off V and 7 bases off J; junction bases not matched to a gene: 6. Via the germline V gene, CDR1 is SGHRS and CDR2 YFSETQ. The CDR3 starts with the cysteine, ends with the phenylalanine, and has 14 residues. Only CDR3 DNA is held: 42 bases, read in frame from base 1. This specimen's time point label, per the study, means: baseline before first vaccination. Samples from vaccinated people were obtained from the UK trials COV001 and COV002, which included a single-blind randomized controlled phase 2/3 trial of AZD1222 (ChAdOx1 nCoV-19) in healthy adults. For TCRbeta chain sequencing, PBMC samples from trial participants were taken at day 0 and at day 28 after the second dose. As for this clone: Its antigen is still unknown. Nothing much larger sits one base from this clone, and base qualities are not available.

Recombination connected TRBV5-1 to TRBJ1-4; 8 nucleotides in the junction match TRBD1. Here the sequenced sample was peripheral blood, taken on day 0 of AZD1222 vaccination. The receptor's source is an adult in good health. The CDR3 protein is CASSPWTGSEKLFF. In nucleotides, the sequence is TGCGCCAGCAGCCCCTGGACAGGGAGTGAAAAACTGTTTTTT.